This T cell receptor (beta chain) is from a study of early T cells in non-severe SARS-CoV-2 infection listed by TCRdb under 2021. Notes on the research overall: TCR sequencing used bulk RNA from unsorted whole blood, so alpha and beta chains could not be paired.

This clonotype was counted ten times or more. Its binding antigen is unknown. Base quality data are lacking; no much larger clone is found one base away. The study at large found these results: VDJdb matching was skewed toward anti-spike CD8 responses and likely underestimated virus-specific expansions by missing private and CD4 specificities.

The library was generated by 5' RACE. The instrument given in TCRdb is NextSeq 500. In the TCR library protocol, unique molecular identifiers were attached to individual cDNA molecules to correct for PCR bias and sequencing error. Sequencing covered both TCR alpha and beta chains, and within each sample the abundances of alpha and beta sequences were tightly co-correlated. The study's own analysis went as follows. Decombinator V4 was used to perform V gene, J gene and CDR3 annotation of TCR sequences. Expanded TCRs were defined as changing significantly between any two time points under a Poisson model with p below 0.0001. TCR abundances were normalised to the total number of TCRs sequenced per sample and expressed as counts per million. TRAV1-2 paired with TRAJ12, TRAJ20 or TRAJ33 defined MAIT TCRs, while TRAV10 paired with TRAJ18 defined iNKT TCRs. A search of VDJdb, accessed on 1 November 2021, was run for TCRs annotated to CMV, EBV and SARS-CoV-2, with TCRs annotated for multiple antigens excluded. The public reads were reprocessed in TCRdb via fastp at Q25 and MiXCR, keeping in-frame beta chains. Rows with a matching CDR3 protein are joined into one entry that keeps the most common DNA and genes. The authors' filters were not applied to this entry. The sample table holds about 67,000 distinct CDR3 sequences, of which approximately 10% were seen once. 3% to 4.5% of the sample is in the top ten clones.

This was a case-control study nested in a cohort of healthcare workers in London, UK, who had nasopharyngeal swab PCR tests and blood samples taken every week. Healthcare workers were recruited during the week of the UK lockdown, between 23 and 31 March 2020, and followed weekly for up to roughly 16 weeks. CDR1 and CDR2, looked up from the germline V gene, are MGHRA and YSYEKL. V was cut back by 0 bases and J by 2 bases, leaving a gap of 14 bases between them. Measured from the cysteine to the phenylalanine, the CDR3 is 16 residues long. Of the read, only the CDR3 DNA is kept; its 48 bases are in frame from base 1.

The sequence links TRBV4-1 to TRBJ2-7; no D gene call is confident. The sequenced sample consisted of whole blood. The source is an adult who was a healthcare worker with PCR-confirmed SARS-CoV-2 infection or an uninfected control (not recorded which). The CDR3 sequence is CASSQEVTGLTYEQYF. The DNA is TGCGCCAGCAGCCAAGAAGTGACGGGTTTGACCTACGAGCAGTACTTC.